Listed below are T cell receptor beta chains from one sample, sequenced in a study of OX40 agonist ivuxolimab in advanced cancers. The protocol was immunoSEQ multiplex PCR, while the TCRdb copy is restricted to in-frame clones and leaves out a portion. The sample carries 75,000 to 90,000 clones, around 90% recorded once. This specimen consisted of CD4+ or CD8+ T cells sorted from blood, obtained in a trial of the OX40 agonist ivuxolimab. These receptors were taken from an adult with an advanced solid tumor such as melanoma, head and neck, liver or kidney cancer. Each CDR3 is given with its conserved first and last residue. Fields, in order: J gene, D gene, V gene, clone size, CDR3 protein. The D gene is left open where the match is weak. The size field is filled for only some rows; it gives once, few, many or a size class.

TRBJ2-5,.,TRBV19,.,CASSRRAGLQETQYF
TRBJ2-5,.,TRBV20-1,.,CSARLTETQYF
TRBJ2-7,TRBD1,TRBV6-5,.,CASRAGTVPYEQYF
TRBJ2-3,.,TRBV2,.,CASRIGVQETDTQYF
TRBJ2-5,.,TRBV30,.,CAWSVHGETQYF
TRBJ2-7,.,TRBV10-1,.,CASSAQTTQYF
TRBJ2-7,TRBD2,TRBV10-3,.,CASGLERYEQYF
TRBJ2-1,TRBD1,TRBV5-1,.,CASSQGTASYNEQFF
TRBJ1-6,.,TRBV11-2,.,CASGGAGYSPLHF
TRBJ1-3,.,TRBV6-1,.,CASSEAGGTVNTIYF
TRBJ2-2,.,TRBV19,.,CASSSHRVEGTGELFF
TRBJ2-5,.,TRBV30,.,CAWSVRGAQETQYF
TRBJ1-1,.,TRBV7-9,few,CASSLDVLAFF
TRBJ1-4,.,TRBV6-6,once,CASSLQGANEKLFF
TRBJ2-7,TRBD2,TRBV7-9,.,CASSSGTSFEQYF
TRBJ2-1,.,TRBV5-1,.,CASSLVSGRSYNEQFF
TRBJ2-3,TRBD2,TRBV7-2,once,CASSRDYSDTQYF
TRBJ2-2,.,TRBV5-4,once,CASSLPGAGTGELFF
TRBJ1-1,.,TRBV18,.,CASSPPTGYAFF
TRBJ2-1,TRBD2,TRBV5-1,.,CASSLDGGRTYNEQFF
TRBJ1-2,.,TRBV6-5,.,CASSYSTEGYGYTF
TRBJ2-3,.,TRBV30,.,CAWSRGGSSTDTQYF
TRBJ2-1,.,TRBV7-2,.,CASSYSGGQFF
TRBJ1-2,.,TRBV14,.,CASSQDGTIYGYTF
TRBJ1-1,.,TRBV2,.,CALRRGDEGNTEAFF
TRBJ2-5,.,TRBV21-1,.,CASSKRHDRGKTQYF
TRBJ1-5,.,TRBV6-5,.,CASSYSKVSNQPQHF